This T cell receptor beta chain originates from a study of T cell changes during pregnancy in multiple sclerosis. In its sample, this clone was seen a few times. With 1 base removed from V and 1 base from J, the gap between germline ends came to 8 bases. CDR3 length: 16 residues. The germline gives CDR1 LGHNA, CDR2 YNFKEQ. Method: immunoSEQ multiplex PCR; TCRdb's copy keeps in-frame clones and lacks some. The table shows some 64,000 clones, with about nine tenths occurring only once. This TCR was recovered from a female donor with multiple sclerosis, enrolled in a pregnancy study. Sequenced here: peripheral blood, sampled in the first trimester of pregnancy. The chain uses TRBV4-2 and TRBJ2-6, with D unclear. Here the CDR3 reads CASSQAAASGANVLTF. DNA for the CDR3: TGTGCCAGCAGCCAAGCAGCAGCGTCTGGGGCCAACGTCCTGACTTTC.